What follows are 21 T cell receptor beta chains derived from one specimen sequenced in a study of identical twins. TCRdb ran MiXCR on the 5' RACE reads and lists one entry per CDR3 protein. The sample lists roughly 490,000 distinct CDR3 sequences; over 11% were seen once. This same sample was also part of a study on yellow fever vaccine responses in identical twins.

What was sequenced was CD4+ T cells sorted from blood. Receptors originate from a woman aged 18-29 years in good health.

This clonotype has ten or more counts. V gene TRBV5-5 combines with J gene TRBJ2-1; D is perhaps TRBD2 (5 bases). Per the germline V gene, CDR1 is SGHKS and CDR2 is YYEKEE (reference sequence). The CDR3 is 14 residues long. V dropped 4 bases and J dropped 4 bases, with 12 bases sitting between them. For the CDR3, the DNA is TGTGCCAGCAGCCTAAGGACTGCATACAATGAGCAGTTCTTC. Its translation: CASSLRTAYNEQFF. The entire variable domain, with the rest obtained from reference TRBV5-5 and TRBJ2-1, is as follows: DAGVTQSPTHLIKTRGQQVTLRCSPISGHKSVSWYQQVLGQGPQFIFQYYEKEERGRGNFPDRFSARQFPNYSSELNVNALLLGDSALYLCASSLRTAYNEQFFGPGTRLTVL.

The chain is built from TRBV20-1 and TRBJ2-7; perhaps TRBD2 as D (6 bases). This CDR3 contains 14 residues. CDR1 DFQATT and CDR2 SNEGSKA come from the germline V gene (reference sequence). Trimming shortened V by 5 bases and J by 2 bases, and 16 bases separated the two germline ends. The CDR3 is CSAWDSRGTYEQYF. In DNA form, the CDR3 reads TGCAGTGCTTGGGACTCTCGGGGGACCTACGAGCAGTACTTC.

The chain links TRBV5-1 to TRBJ2-3; D gene unclear. Trimming left V 0 bases short and J 3 bases short, with 8 bases between. The CDR3 sequence is 14 residues long. Germline CDR1 reads SGHRS; CDR2 reads YFSETQ. The chain's CDR3 is CASSLVGMTDTQYF. CDR3 in DNA: TGCGCCAGCAGCTTGGTAGGGATGACAGATACGCAGTATTTT.

This clonotype was seen more than once but under ten times. The chain carries TRBV20-1 and TRBJ2-1; 9 nucleotides align to TRBD2. Germline CDR1 DFQATT, CDR2 SNEGSKA (reference sequence). CDR3 length: 16 amino acids. With V trimmed by 3 bases and J by 4 bases, 10 bases remained unmatched. The CDR3 region is CSASIGGGATYNEQFF. For the CDR3, the DNA is TGCAGTGCTAGTATTGGCGGGGGGGCGACATACAATGAGCAGTTCTTC.

This rearrangement joins TRBV18 to TRBJ2-7; D is possibly TRBD2 (6 bases). V was cut by 3 bases and J by 7 bases, with 19 bases left in between. The CDR3 is made up of 15 amino acids. Germline V gene lookup returns CDR1 KGHSH and CDR2 LQKENI. The CDR3 protein is CASSPRGLWEGEQYF. Here the CDR3 DNA reads TGTGCCAGCTCACCTCGGGGACTCTGGGAAGGTGAGCAGTACTTC.

At least ten counts were recorded for this clonotype. The CDR3 protein is CASSYLGTGVNTEAFF. CDR3 coding DNA: TGTGCCAGCAGTTACCTTGGGACAGGGGTGAACACTGAAGCTTTCTTT. The chain carries TRBV6-5 and TRBJ1-1; 10 bases are shared with TRBD1. After removal of 2 bases from V and 0 bases from J, the junction contained 3 bases not matched to a gene. Germline V gene sequence: CDR1 MNHEY, CDR2 SVGAGI. The CDR3 covers 16 residues.

In this sample, this clonotype turned up a few times. The CDR3 loop reads CASSLGLQPDTQYF. The CDR3 DNA reads as TGTGCCAGCAGCTTGGGACTTCAGCCAGATACGCAGTATTTT. The chain has TRBV5-6 and TRBJ2-3; D remains unclear. This CDR3 is built from 14 residues. Germline values: CDR1 SGHDT, CDR2 YYEEEE. V gave up 0 bases and J gave up 4 bases, with 9 bases separating them.

This clonotype was recorded many times. The chain carries TRBV7-9 and TRBJ2-5, with TRBD2 as a possible D gene (6 bases). The CDR3 covers 16 residues. V lost 5 bases, J lost 2 bases, and 18 bases lay in between. CDR1 SEHNR and CDR2 FQNEAQ come from the germline V gene (reference sequence). CDR3 residues: CASSPTFGTLQETQYF. The CDR3 DNA follows: TGTGCCAGCAGCCCAACTTTCGGGACTTTACAAGAGACCCAGTACTTC.

This clonotype came up many times. CDR3 nucleotides: TGCGCCAGCAGCTTGGACGCGGGGAGAGCGGCAGATACGCAGTATTTT. Translated, it gives CASSLDAGRAADTQYF. J is TRBJ2-3 and V is TRBV5-1; D may be TRBD2 (6 bases). The V gene's germline CDR1 is SGHRS and CDR2 YFSETQ. The CDR3 is 16 amino acids. Trimming pared 0 bases from V and 4 bases from J, leaving 15 bases between.

The V call is TRBV7-9, the J call TRBJ1-1; D is undetermined. The CDR3 loop spans 15 amino acids. Trimming shortened V by 4 bases and J by 6 bases, and 18 bases separated the two germline ends. Germline assignment: CDR1 SEHNR and CDR2 FQNEAQ (reference sequence). DNA of the CDR3: TGTGCCAGCAGCTCAGAACGGGTTCAGGCCCCTGAAGCTTTCTTT. Its protein is CASSSERVQAPEAFF.

The V and J genes are TRBV20-1 and TRBJ2-1; 8 nucleotides match TRBD2. This CDR3 contains 15 residues. V dropped 2 bases and J dropped 2; count of bases not matched to a gene: 5. From germline, CDR1 is DFQATT and CDR2 SNEGSKA (reference sequence). The CDR3 nucleotides are TGCAGTGCTAGACTAAGCGGGAGCCCCTACAATGAGCAGTTCTTC. Translating gives CSARLSGSPYNEQFF.

This clonotype was counted a few times. The genes are TRBV10-3 and TRBJ1-2; the D is unclear. V shed 2 bases and J shed 5 bases, with 9 bases lying between them. Germline V lookup: CDR1 ENHRY, CDR2 SYGVKD. CDR3 length equals 13 residues. CDR3 sequence (DNA): TGTGCCATCAGTGAGGGAGACACGTATGGCTACACCTTC. Translating gives CAISEGDTYGYTF.

This clonotype was seen more than once but under ten times. The chain recombines TRBV3-1 with TRBJ2-3, with 7 bases matching TRBD2. V lost 4 bases and J lost 0; bases outside the gene matches: 7. CDR3 length equals 16 residues. CDR1 and CDR2 from the germline V gene are LGHDT and YNNKEL (reference sequence). This chain's CDR3 is CASSRRPAGSTDTQYF. CDR3 sequence (DNA): TGTGCCAGCAGCCGCCGGCCAGCGGGAAGCACAGATACGCAGTATTTT.

The J gene is TRBJ2-5, the V gene TRBV7-2; maybe TRBD2 (5 bases). V was trimmed by 7 bases and J by 2 bases, leaving 14 bases between them. The CDR3 has 14 residues. Germline assignment: CDR1 SGHTA and CDR2 FQGNSA. Here the CDR3 reads CASTLGPGQETQYF. The CDR3 coding sequence is TGTGCCAGCACCCTAGGACCGGGACAAGAGACCCAGTACTTC. The whole variable domain, remainder taken from reference TRBV7-2 and TRBJ2-5, is GAGVSQSPSNKVTEKGKDVELRCDPISGHTALYWYRQSLGQGLEFLIYFQGNSAPDKSGLPSDRFSAERTGGSVSTLTIQRTQQEDSAVYLCASTLGPGQETQYFGPGTRLLVL.

This clonotype has a count of ten or more. This chain joins TRBV5-6 and TRBJ2-2; D possibly uses TRBD1 or TRBD2 (5 bases each). The CDR3 length is 14 residues. The germline V and J ends were trimmed by 2 bases and 7 bases, with 12 bases remaining between them. Germline V CDR1 and CDR2: SGHDT, YYEEEE. CDR3 residues: CASSLSGLGGELFF. CDR3 coding DNA: TGTGCCAGCAGCTTATCGGGGCTGGGCGGGGAGCTGTTTTTT. The full variable domain, rest sourced from reference TRBV5-6 and TRBJ2-2, is DAGVTQSPTHLIKTRGQQVTLRCSPKSGHDTVSWYQQALGQGPQFIFQYYEEEERQRGNFPDRFSGHQFPNYSSELNVNALLLGDSALYLCASSLSGLGGELFFGEGSRLTVL.

The chain carries TRBV5-1 and TRBJ2-7; D may correspond to TRBD1 or TRBD2 (5 bases each). V was pared by 4 bases and J by 0 bases, with 11 bases between. Germline V CDR1 and CDR2: SGHRS, YFSETQ. There are 14 residues in the CDR3. This CDR3 reads CASSPGTDSYEQYF. The CDR3 region has the DNA TGCGCCAGCAGCCCTGGGACGGACTCCTACGAGCAGTACTTC.

In its sample, this clonotype was seen a few times. The gene calls are TRBV25-1 and TRBJ1-2; a weak D match, TRBD1 (6 bases). Germline CDR1 MGHDK, CDR2 SYGVNS. This CDR3 is 15 amino acids long. V was pared by 8 bases and J by 8 bases, with 24 bases between. CDR3 in amino acids: CASDRWFPYHSGYTF. DNA for the CDR3: TGTGCCAGCGACAGGTGGTTCCCCTATCACTCGGGCTACACCTTC.

This clonotype came up a few times. The J gene is TRBJ2-7, the V gene TRBV14; D is unresolved. Germline CDR1 is SGHDN and CDR2 is FVKESK. V gave up 0 bases and J gave up 2 bases, with 11 bases separating them. This CDR3 has 15 residues. This chain's CDR3 is CASSQDLDRTYEQYF. CDR3 in DNA: TGTGCCAGCAGCCAAGATTTAGACCGAACCTACGAGCAGTACTTC. Drawing the rest from reference TRBV14 and TRBJ2-7, the complete variable domain is EAGVTQFPSHSVIEKGQTVTLRCDPISGHDNLYWYRRVMGKEIKFLLHFVKESKQDESGMPNNRFLAERTGGTYSTLKVQPAELEDSGVYFCASSQDLDRTYEQYFGPGTRLTVT.

This clonotype came up a few times. The CDR3: CASSQAGGEQFF. CDR3 DNA: TGTGCCAGCAGCCAGGCAGGGGGTGAGCAGTTCTTC. The gene calls are TRBV14 and TRBJ2-1; 7 bases match TRBD1. Germline CDR1 and CDR2: SGHDN and FVKESK. V gave up 3 bases and J gave up 9 bases; unmatched junction bases: 2. The CDR3 has 12 residues.

This clonotype was seen only a few times. V and J are TRBV15 and TRBJ2-5; tentative D call: TRBD1 (5 bases). This CDR3 spans 16 amino acids. Trimming left V 4 bases short and J 1 base short, with 16 bases between. Germline V gene data show CDR1 as LNHNV and CDR2 as YYDKDF (reference sequence). CDR3 in DNA: TGTGCCACCAGCAACTCTTGGCCAGGGATCCAAGAGACCCAGTACTTC. Translated: CATSNSWPGIQETQYF. Using reference TRBV15 and TRBJ2-5 for the parts outside the CDR3, the full variable domain is DAMVIQNPRYQVTQFGKPVTLSCSQTLNHNVMYWYQQKSSQAPKLLFHYYDKDFNNEADTPDNFQSRRPNTSFCFLDIRSPGLGDTAMYLCATSNSWPGIQETQYFGPGTRLLVL.

V is TRBV27 and J is TRBJ2-5; 12 bases are a match to TRBD2. The germline V gene encodes CDR1 MNHEY and CDR2 SMNVEV (reference sequence). With 3 bases clipped from V and 1 base from J, the junction kept 3 bases outside the gene matches. This CDR3 spans 16 amino acids. CDR3 DNA: TGTGCCAGCAGTTTTTTGACTAGCGGGGGCCAAGAGACCCAGTACTTC. Its protein product is CASSFLTSGGQETQYF.